These 21 T cell receptor beta chains were all obtained from the same sample, sequenced in a study of metastatic and nonmetastatic thyroid tumors. No treatment of any kind had been given to any patient before thyroid surgery. TCRdb re-called clones via MiXCR from the PCR reads. The sample has 85,000 to 100,000 clones, roughly 13% seen once. The sequencing input was blood. The receptor set was obtained from a female donor with papillary thyroid cancer or a benign thyroid nodule (not recorded which). Some clones in this sample may be carry-over from other donors' samples.

A few counts support this clone. Just one base apart from a much larger clone, this may be a read error. This chain joins TRBV7-7 and TRBJ2-5; D is unclear. Germline V CDR1 and CDR2: SSHAT, FNYEAQ (reference sequence). The CDR3 is 13 residues long. The DNA for the CDR3 is TGTGCTAGCAGCTTAATGTACCAAGAGACCCAGTACTTC. Its protein is CASSLMYQETQYF.

This clone came up many times. The chain combines TRBV7-9 with TRBJ2-3; 9 nucleotides match TRBD2. The CDR3 sequence is 16 residues long. The junction had 9 bases not matched to a gene; V was cut back by 6 bases and J by 2 bases. CDR1 is SEHNR and CDR2 is FQNEAQ in the germline V gene (reference sequence). The CDR3 nucleotides read TGTGCCAGCAGAGCCGCGGGGGGGGGCAACACAGATACGCAGTATTTT. Amino acids: CASRAAGGGNTDTQYF.

This clone was detected many times. This sequence joins TRBV7-2 and TRBJ2-7, with a possible D match to TRBD2 (6 bases). CDR1 and CDR2 (germline): SGHTA, FQGNSA. Trimming shortened V by 5 bases and J by 0 bases, and 14 bases separated the two germline ends. CDR3 length equals 15 residues. Here the CDR3 DNA reads TGTGCCAGCAGCACTACCGGGACTCGCTCCTACGAGCAGTACTTC. Its translation is CASSTTGTRSYEQYF.

This clone was found many times. This rearrangement joins TRBV13 to TRBJ1-1, with 7 nucleotides matching TRBD1. CDR1 is PRHDT, CDR2 FYEKMQ, per germline (reference sequence). The CDR3 is made up of 13 amino acids. Trimming removed 5 bases from V and 8 bases from J; junction bases left unmatched: 8. CDR3 in amino acids: CASSPNDRDEAFF. The CDR3 DNA sequence: TGTGCCAGCAGCCCAAACGACAGGGACGAAGCTTTCTTT.

This clone was detected many times. V and J are TRBV9 and TRBJ2-2; a weak D match, TRBD2 (6 bases). The V gene lost 0 bases and the J gene lost 1 base, with 16 bases spanning the gap. Germline CDR1 and CDR2: SGDLS and YYNGEE. CDR3 length equals 18 residues. CDR3 sequence: CASSVALAEIQNTGELFF. For the CDR3, the DNA is TGTGCCAGCAGCGTAGCGTTAGCGGAGATTCAGAACACCGGGGAGCTGTTTTTT.

In this sample, this clone turned up many times. V usage is TRBV9 and J usage is TRBJ2-2, with D possibly TRBD1 on 5 matching bases. This CDR3 region has 16 residues. With 4 bases removed from V and 1 base from J, the gap between germline ends came to 14 bases. CDR1 and CDR2 from the germline V gene are SGDLS and YYNGEE. CDR3 protein: CASSLMGQGNTGELFF. The CDR3 coding sequence is TGTGCCAGCAGCCTCATGGGGCAGGGGAACACCGGGGAGCTGTTTTTT.

This clone has at least ten counts. V usage is TRBV29-1 and J usage is TRBJ1-1; perhaps TRBD1 as D (6 bases). Germline CDR1 reads SQVTM; CDR2 reads ANQGSEA. There are 14 residues in the CDR3. Trimming took off 4 bases at V and 0 bases at J, with 12 bases between the two ends. CDR3 residues: CSVGADSLNTEAFF. DNA of the CDR3: TGCAGCGTTGGGGCGGACAGTTTGAACACTGAAGCTTTCTTT.

This clone occurred a few times. It may be a read error: a sequence one base away is much more abundant. This CDR3 reads CASSPYEETQYF. CDR3 bases: TGCGCCAGCAGCCCGTACGAAGAGACCCAGTACTTC. The chain couples TRBV5-1 to TRBJ2-5; no definite D call. CDR1 SGHRS and CDR2 YFSETQ come from the germline V gene. The CDR3 extends over 12 amino acids. Trimming removed 4 bases at V and 3 bases at J, with 7 bases between.

This chain uses TRBV11-2 with TRBJ2-7; 8 nucleotides match TRBD2. The CDR3 extends over 15 amino acids. J was trimmed by 4 bases and V by 6 bases; bases with no gene match: 11. Germline V CDR1 and CDR2: SGHAT, FQNNGV. Here the CDR3 reads CASRTPGTSLYEQYF. As DNA, the CDR3 is TGTGCCAGCAGAACACCCGGGACTAGTTTATACGAGCAGTACTTC.

This clone was found many times. The chain links TRBV6-2 or TRBV6-3 to TRBJ2-3; unclear D gene. In germline, CDR1 is MNHEY, CDR2 SVGEGT. There are 12 residues in the CDR3. The ends were cut back, 6 bases at V and 4 bases at J, with 8 bases in the middle. CDR3 residues: CASRGRADTQYF. The CDR3 nucleotides are TGTGCCAGCAGAGGTAGAGCAGATACGCAGTATTTT.

CDR3 nucleotides: TGCGCCAGCAGCCAATCACCTATAGCGGGAGGAAGCGATGAGCAGTTCTTC. Its protein product is CASSQSPIAGGSDEQFF. The chain joins TRBV4-3 to TRBJ2-1; 10 bases fit TRBD2. The CDR3 has 17 amino acids. Per the germline V gene, CDR1 is LGHNA and CDR2 is YSLEER. The V and J ends lost 2 bases and 8 bases, in that order; junction bases with no gene match: 12.

In this sample, this clone turned up many times. V is TRBV19 and J is TRBJ1-2; D is undetermined. CDR1 is LNHDA and CDR2 is SQIVND in the germline V gene (reference sequence). Trimming removed 0 bases from V and 4 bases from J, with 6 bases in between. This CDR3 has 13 amino acids. The chain's CDR3 is CASSIEAFYGYTF. The CDR3 DNA is TGTGCCAGTAGTATAGAAGCGTTCTATGGCTACACCTTC.

At least ten counts were recorded for this clone. This chain uses TRBV19 with TRBJ1-2, with 10 nucleotides matching TRBD1. The CDR3 contains 13 residues. In germline, CDR1 is LNHDA, CDR2 SQIVND (reference sequence). J was trimmed by 6 bases and V by 5 bases; bases with no gene match: 3. The CDR3 loop reads CASSDRGLDGYTF. The CDR3 nucleotides read TGTGCCAGTAGTGACAGGGGGCTTGATGGCTACACCTTC.

This clone was counted ten times or more. The chain links TRBV5-1 to TRBJ1-1, with unresolved D. Trimming pared 4 bases from V and 1 base from J, leaving 8 bases between. Germline V CDR1 and CDR2: SGHRS, YFSETQ. The CDR3 runs 13 residues. The CDR3 region has the DNA TGCGCCAGCAGCAAGATGGGGAACACTGAAGCTTTCTTT. Its protein is CASSKMGNTEAFF.

There are many counts of this clone. In DNA form, the CDR3 reads TGTGCCAGCAGACCCCCCCCTGGGCCGACCGGGGAGCTGTTTTTT. Protein sequence: CASRPPPGPTGELFF. This rearrangement joins TRBV7-2 to TRBJ2-2; no definite D call. This CDR3 is built from 15 residues. Germline CDR1 and CDR2: SGHTA and FQGNSA. The V gene lost 6 bases and the J gene lost 5 bases, with 16 bases spanning the gap.

In this sample, this clone turned up many times. The V and J genes are TRBV6-5 and TRBJ1-2; tentative D call: TRBD1 (6 bases). V was shortened by 0 bases and J by 4 bases, with 12 bases between the two germline ends. CDR3 length: 15 amino acids. The germline V gene encodes CDR1 MNHEY and CDR2 SVGAGI. The CDR3: CASSYSRQGSYGYTF. CDR3 bases: TGTGCCAGCAGTTACTCGAGGCAGGGGAGCTATGGCTACACCTTC.

Many counts were recorded for this clone. The rearrangement uses TRBV28 and TRBJ2-7; D gene ambiguous. V lost 5 bases to trimming and J lost 3 bases, with 11 bases between them. The germline V gene encodes CDR1 MDHEN and CDR2 SYDVKM. The length of the CDR3 is 13 residues. The DNA for the CDR3 is TGTGCCAGCAGTCCCCCAGCCGTCTACGAGCAGTACTTC. This sequence encodes CASSPPAVYEQYF.

This clone was counted ten times or more. The chain employs TRBV20-1 and TRBJ1-1; D uncertain. The CDR3 contains 12 residues. Trimming pared 3 bases from V and 0 bases from J, leaving 5 bases between. CDR1 and CDR2 (germline): DFQATT, SNEGSKA (reference sequence). CDR3 nucleotide sequence: TGCAGTGCTAGGCACTTGAACACTGAAGCTTTCTTT. Residues: CSARHLNTEAFF.

The J gene is TRBJ2-2, the V gene TRBV5-4; D is possibly TRBD1 (5 bases). Trimming removed 3 bases from V and 0 bases from J, with 12 bases in between. The CDR3 extends over 16 amino acids. CDR1 is SGHNT and CDR2 is YYREEE in the germline V gene (reference sequence). The CDR3 DNA reads TGTGCCAGCAGCTCTTCGGACACCCCGAACACCGGGGAGCTGTTTTTT. Its translation is CASSSSDTPNTGELFF.

This clone has at least ten counts. The V and J genes are TRBV12-3 or TRBV12-4 and TRBJ1-4; D gene uncertain. Between the trimmed V and J ends, which lost 7 bases and 10 bases, there was a span of 16 bases. CDR3 length: 13 amino acids. CDR3 protein: CASKGTLMTKLFF. CDR3 in DNA: TGTGCCAGCAAGGGCACGTTAATGACAAAACTGTTTTTT.

This clone has ten or more counts. The chain joins TRBV3-1 to TRBJ2-7; 8 nucleotides align to TRBD2. Germline CDR1 reads LGHDT; CDR2 reads YNNKEL (reference sequence). The CDR3 spans 14 residues. The V segment lost 3 bases and the J segment 2 bases; nucleotides outside the gene matches: 3. The DNA for the CDR3 is TGTGCCAGCAGCCAGAGTAGCGGGACCTACGAGCAGTACTTC. Its translation is CASSQSSGTYEQYF.